A selection of T cell receptor beta chains follows, all from one sample in a study of T cells after somatic rescue of genetic block. Produced via immunoSEQ multiplex PCR; TCRdb's table is partial and in-frame only. Of over 10,000 clones listed, over 60% were seen once; the top ten hold about 21%. Sequenced input: peripheral blood mononuclear cells (PBMCs). Receptors originate from a boy between 10 and 17 years old. CDR3s include the opening cysteine and the closing phenylalanine or tryptophan. The order of the fields is CDR3 length, V gene, D gene, J gene, CDR3 protein. The D gene is left open where the match is weak.

14	TRBV6-1	NA	TRBJ2-7	CASRGAPLRDEQYF
16	TRBV7-8	NA	TRBJ1-2	CASSLAANWANYGYTF
13	TRBV12-5	NA	TRBJ2-7	CASGSGLGTEQYF
13	TRBV7-3	NA	TRBJ2-3	CASSQRSPDTQYF
17	TRBV9	NA	TRBJ1-2	CASSVDLGATKNYGYTF
15	TRBV27	TRBD1	TRBJ2-5	CASSATGVWQETQYF
16	TRBV5-1	TRBD2	TRBJ2-5	CASSQGLAGGQETQYF
16	TRBV5-1	TRBD1	TRBJ2-3	CASSLRRDRVEGTQYF
17	TRBV5-1	NA	TRBJ2-7	CASSFQPYHDSSYEQYF
15	TRBV7-9	NA	TRBJ1-2	CASSGPGHSNYGYTF